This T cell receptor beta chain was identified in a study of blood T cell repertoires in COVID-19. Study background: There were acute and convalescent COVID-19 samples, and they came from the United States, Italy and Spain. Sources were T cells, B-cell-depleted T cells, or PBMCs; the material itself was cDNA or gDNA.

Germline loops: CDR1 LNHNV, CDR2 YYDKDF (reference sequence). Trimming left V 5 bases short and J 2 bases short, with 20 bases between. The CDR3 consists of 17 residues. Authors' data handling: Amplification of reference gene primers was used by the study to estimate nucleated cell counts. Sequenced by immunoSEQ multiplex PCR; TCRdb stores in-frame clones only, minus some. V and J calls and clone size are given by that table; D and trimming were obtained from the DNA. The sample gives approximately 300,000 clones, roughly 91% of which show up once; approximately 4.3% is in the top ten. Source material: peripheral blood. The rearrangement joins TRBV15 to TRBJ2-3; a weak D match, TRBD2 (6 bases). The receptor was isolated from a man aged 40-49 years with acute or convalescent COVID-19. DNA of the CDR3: TGTGCCACCAGCCCTGAGTCGGGGGACTTACACACAGATACGCAGTATTTT. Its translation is CATSPESGDLHTDTQYF.